This T cell receptor (beta chain) appears in the sequencing data of a study of control samples from healthy donors and cancer patients. Sequencing was performed with immunoSEQ multiplex PCR; in TCRdb, only in-frame clones are kept and a portion is missing. This table has over 100,000 clones, around nine tenths appearing once. The sample taken for sequencing was blood. This receptor was obtained from a woman between 50 and 59 years old in good health.

DNA for the CDR3: TGCAGCGTTGACCGGGCAGCAGGCACTGAAGCTTTCTTT. The encoded protein is CSVDRAAGTEAFF. The V call is TRBV29-1, the J call TRBJ1-1, with D unclear. V lost 3 bases, J lost 4 bases, and 12 bases lay in between. Germline CDR1 and CDR2: SQVTM and ANQGSEA. The CDR3 runs to 13 residues.